These 26 T cell receptor beta chains came from one sample sequenced in a study of CD8+CD57+ T cells in acquired aplastic anemia. An expansion of CD8+CD57+ cells by flow cytometry had been shown in patients chosen for sequencing. Genomic DNA, serving as template, underwent TCR beta VDJ and CDR3 profiling. A single record per CDR3 protein comes from TCRdb applying MiXCR to the reads. Of 75,000 to 80,000 distinct CDR3 sequences in the sample, about three quarters are singletons; the top ten hold approximately 80%. Sample: sorted CD4+, CD8+, or CD8+CD57+ T cells (not recorded which) from PBMCs. The source is a human donor with aplastic anemia.

V and J are TRBV10-2 and TRBJ1-2, with D hard to call. The ends were cut back, 8 bases at V and 2 bases at J, with 6 bases in the middle. The CDR3 length is 11 residues. Germline-derived CDR1 and CDR2 are WSHSY and SAAADI. The CDR3: CASGQNYGYTF. The CDR3 nucleotides are TGCGCCAGCGGCCAGAACTATGGCTACACCTTC.

This clonotype occurred many times. The V call is TRBV7-9, the J call TRBJ2-1; unclear D gene. Per the germline V gene, CDR1 is SEHNR and CDR2 is FQNEAQ (reference sequence). This CDR3 comprises 12 residues. V dropped 2 bases and J dropped 5 bases, with 4 bases sitting between them. The CDR3 reads CASSLTNNEQFF. The CDR3 bases are TGTGCCAGCAGCTTAACGAACAATGAGCAGTTCTTC.

The V call is TRBV5-1, the J call TRBJ2-7; 9 nucleotides match TRBD2. The V gene end was trimmed by 3 bases and the J gene end by 4 bases; junction bases not matched to a gene: 8. The CDR3 covers 15 residues. CDR1 is SGHRS, CDR2 YFSETQ, per germline. The CDR3, as DNA: TGCGCCAGCAGCTCTCCGTCTAGCGGGGAATACGAGCAGTACTTC. Translated: CASSSPSSGEYEQYF.

The chain joins TRBV19 to TRBJ1-2; 9 nucleotides align to TRBD1. Germline V gives CDR1 LNHDA, CDR2 SQIVND (reference sequence). The V and J ends lost 3 bases and 4 bases, in that order; junction bases with no gene match: 3. This CDR3 has 14 residues. CDR3 in amino acids: CASSMGTGSYGYTF. CDR3 DNA: TGTGCCAGTAGTATGGGGACAGGGAGCTATGGCTACACCTTC. The complete variable domain, with remaining parts taken from reference TRBV19 and TRBJ1-2, reads DGGITQSPKYLFRKEGQNVTLSCEQNLNHDAMYWYRQDPGQGLRLIYYSQIVNDFQKGDIAEGYSVSREKKESFPLTVTSAQKNPTAFYLCASSMGTGSYGYTFGSGTRLTVV.

V is TRBV12-3 or TRBV12-4 and J is TRBJ1-6; 7 nucleotides align to TRBD1. J was trimmed by 7 bases and V by 5 bases; bases with no gene match: 2. The CDR3 extends over 13 amino acids. The CDR3 reads CASSRQGNSPLHF. The CDR3 bases are TGTGCCAGCAGTCGACAGGGAAATTCACCCCTCCACTTT.

There are a few counts of this clonotype. This rearrangement joins TRBV27 to TRBJ1-2, with unresolved D. Germline V gene lookup returns CDR1 MNHEY and CDR2 SMNVEV (reference sequence). Between the trimmed V and J ends, which lost 8 bases and 8 bases, there was a span of 18 bases. The CDR3 extends over 13 amino acids. This chain's CDR3 is CASGYTGIEGYTF. CDR3 in DNA: TGTGCCAGCGGATACACCGGGATAGAGGGCTACACCTTC.

This clonotype has only one observation. The chain links TRBV7-3 to TRBJ1-2; maybe TRBD1 (5 bases). The germline gives CDR1 SGHTA, CDR2 FQGTGA. Trimming shortened V by 5 bases and J by 4 bases, and 17 bases separated the two germline ends. CDR3 length equals 15 residues. Here the CDR3 reads CASSQAGTAGYGYTF. In nucleotides, the CDR3 is TGTGCCAGCAGCCAAGCCGGGACGGCGGGCTATGGCTACACCTTC.

V usage is TRBV20-1 and J usage is TRBJ1-2; D is unresolved. Germline V CDR1 and CDR2: DFQATT, SNEGSKA (reference sequence). CDR3 size: 13 residues. V lost 1 base and J lost 4, with 10 bases in between. The CDR3: CSARVESGYGYTF. CDR3 DNA: TGCAGTGCTAGAGTCGAATCGGGCTATGGCTACACCTTC.

The rearrangement links TRBV24-1 to TRBJ1-2; D gene unclear. The germline V and J ends were trimmed by 4 bases and 6 bases, with 14 bases remaining between them. This CDR3 is 14 amino acids long. Looked up from germline, CDR1 is KGHDR and CDR2 is SFDVKD. The CDR3 loop is CATSDHGLVDGYTF. In nucleotides, the CDR3 is TGTGCCACCAGTGACCACGGACTGGTGGATGGCTACACCTTC.

The chain is built from TRBV15 and TRBJ2-5; the D gene is possibly TRBD2 (5 bases). Germline assignment: CDR1 LNHNV and CDR2 YYDKDF (reference sequence). The CDR3 runs to 15 residues. V was trimmed by 0 bases and J by 5 bases, leaving 13 bases between them. In DNA form, the CDR3 reads TGTGCCACCAGCAGAGACCCAATACGAGGGGAGACCCAGTACTTC. This gives the protein CATSRDPIRGETQYF. Looking up the rest from reference TRBV15 and TRBJ2-5 gives the full variable domain: DAMVIQNPRYQVTQFGKPVTLSCSQTLNHNVMYWYQQKSSQAPKLLFHYYDKDFNNEADTPDNFQSRRPNTSFCFLDIRSPGLGDTAMYLCATSRDPIRGETQYFGPGTRLLVL.

The chain has TRBV7-9 and TRBJ1-4, with D hard to call. This CDR3 comprises 12 residues. Trimming took off 8 bases at V and 7 bases at J, with 11 bases between the two ends. Germline CDR1 SEHNR, CDR2 FQNEAQ (reference sequence). The CDR3 loop reads CASVSGGEKLFF. The CDR3 DNA follows: TGTGCCAGCGTCTCAGGAGGTGAAAAACTGTTTTTT.

This clonotype was counted a few times. With a much larger clone just one base away, this may be a read error. This chain joins TRBV11-1 and TRBJ2-3, with 7 bases matching TRBD2. The CDR3 extends over 15 amino acids. Trimming cost V 9 bases and J 4 bases; bases outside gene matches: 13. Germline loops: CDR1 SGHAT, CDR2 FQDESV (reference sequence). The CDR3 DNA reads as TGTGCCAGTCGATGGGGGGGAACGGGCCCAGATACGCAGTATTTT. Its protein is CASRWGGTGPDTQYF. The entire variable domain, with the rest obtained from reference TRBV11-1 and TRBJ2-3, is as follows: EAEVAQSPRYKITEKSQAVAFWCDPISGHATLYWYRQILGQGPELLVQFQDESVVDDSQLPKDRFSAERLKGVDSTLKIQPAELGDSAMYLCASRWGGTGPDTQYFGPGTRLTVL.

Notes on this clonotype: Being one base from a much bigger clone, this may be a read error. The chain is built from TRBV6-4 and TRBJ2-1; the match to TRBD2 covers 7 bases. This CDR3 is built from 12 residues. Germline V gives CDR1 MRHNA, CDR2 SNTAGT. The CDR3 DNA is TGTGCCAGCAGCGGACTAGATAGAGAGCAGCTCTTC. Encoded protein: CASSGLDREQLF.

CDR3 loop: CASSRSYNEQFF. In nucleotides, the CDR3 is TGTGCCAGCAGCAGGTCCTACAATGAGCAGTTCTTC. The chain carries TRBV7-2 and TRBJ2-1, with D unclear. The CDR3 covers 12 residues. V was cut by 5 bases and J by 1 base, with 3 bases left in between. In germline, CDR1 is SGHTA, CDR2 FQGNSA.

The J gene is TRBJ1-1, the V gene TRBV7-9; 7 nucleotides align to TRBD1. The V segment lost 2 bases and the J segment 7 bases; nucleotides outside the gene matches: 4. CDR3 length equals 13 residues. CDR1 is SEHNR, CDR2 FQNEAQ, per germline (reference sequence). This CDR3 reads CASSLTGQLEAFF. CDR3 DNA sequence: TGTGCCAGCAGCTTAACGGGACAGCTTGAAGCTTTCTTT.

The chain couples TRBV5-1 to TRBJ1-1; D not resolved. V was pared by 0 bases and J by 2 bases, with 11 bases between. This CDR3 has 15 residues. The germline CDR1 and CDR2 sequences are SGHRS and YFSETQ. The CDR3 DNA follows: TGCGCCAGCAGCTTGGGAAGGAGCGGCAACACTGAAGCTTTCTTT. Residues: CASSLGRSGNTEAFF.

Concerning this clonotype: The CDR3 does not end in the conserved phenylalanine or tryptophan, so this is likely a read error. The chain employs TRBV20-1 and TRBJ2-7; D is uncertain. CDR1 is DFQATT and CDR2 is SNEGSKA in the germline V gene (reference sequence). V gave up 0 bases and J gave up 2 bases, with 8 bases separating them. The CDR3 has 13 amino acids. The CDR3 reads CSARDRQTYEQYL. In nucleotides, the CDR3 is TGCAGTGCTAGAGACAGGCAGACCTACGAGCAGTACCTC.

The chain couples TRBV12-3 or TRBV12-4 to TRBJ1-5, with D tentatively TRBD1 (5 bases). V was trimmed by 2 bases and J by 12 bases, leaving 8 bases between them. This CDR3 has 11 residues. The CDR3 spells CASSLLGDQHF. The CDR3 DNA reads as TGTGCCAGCAGTTTACTGGGGGACCAGCATTTT.

The genes are TRBV24-1 and TRBJ2-7; TRBD2 matches 9 bases. The germline V gene has CDR1 KGHDR and CDR2 SFDVKD. Unmatched junction bases numbered 7, after V lost 4 bases and J lost 4 bases. The CDR3 has 15 amino acids. In DNA, the CDR3 is TGTGCCACCAGTGACCCGACTAGCGGATTTTACGAGCAGTACTTC. Its protein is CATSDPTSGFYEQYF.

The V and J genes are TRBV15 and TRBJ2-2; tentatively, D is TRBD1 (5 bases). Germline loops: CDR1 LNHNV, CDR2 YYDKDF (reference sequence). V lost 2 bases and J 4 bases, leaving 8 bases between the germline ends. The CDR3 has 14 amino acids. For the CDR3, the DNA is TGTGCCACCAGCAGACGACAGCCCACCGGGGAGCTGTTTTTT. Translated: CATSRRQPTGELFF. The full variable domain, in which reference TRBV15 and TRBJ2-2 provide the parts outside the CDR3, is DAMVIQNPRYQVTQFGKPVTLSCSQTLNHNVMYWYQQKSSQAPKLLFHYYDKDFNNEADTPDNFQSRRPNTSFCFLDIRSPGLGDTAMYLCATSRRQPTGELFFGEGSRLTVL.

J is TRBJ2-7 and V is TRBV20-1, with 8 bases that match TRBD2. The germline V gene has CDR1 DFQATT and CDR2 SNEGSKA (reference sequence). The CDR3 totals 13 residues. Trimming took 1 base from V and 3 from J; bases not matched to a gene: 2. The CDR3, as DNA: TGCAGTGCTAGAGGCACTAGCGGCTACGAGCAGTACTTC. This codes for CSARGTSGYEQYF.

There are a few counts of this clonotype. The chain is built from TRBV7-9 and TRBJ2-2; D remains ambiguous. This CDR3 has 12 residues. Germline values: CDR1 SEHNR, CDR2 FQNEAQ (reference sequence). Trimming stripped 3 bases from V and 5 bases from J, with 4 bases between. CDR3 bases: TGTGCCAGCAGCTTCGAGACCGGGGAGCTGTTTTTT. Translating gives CASSFETGELFF.

The chain couples TRBV18 to TRBJ1-2, with TRBD1 matching 8 bases. Germline-derived CDR1 and CDR2 are KGHSH and LQKENI. The CDR3 loop spans 14 amino acids. V was pared by 0 bases and J by 7 bases, with 4 bases of the junction left unmatched. DNA for the CDR3: TGTGCCAGCTCACCACCTCGAGACAGGGGTGGCTACACCTTC. Its translation is CASSPPRDRGGYTF.

The chain links TRBV24-1 to TRBJ2-2; tentatively, D is TRBD1 (6 bases). Trimming removed 0 bases from V and 1 base from J, with 8 bases in between. In germline, CDR1 is KGHDR, CDR2 SFDVKD. The CDR3 has 16 amino acids. The CDR3 region is CATSDLGDMNTGELFF. DNA of the CDR3: TGTGCCACCAGTGATTTGGGGGACATGAACACCGGGGAGCTGTTTTTT.

The chain uses TRBV24-1 and TRBJ2-1; the match to TRBD2 covers 10 bases. V trimming: 3 bases; J trimming: 9 bases; junction bases outside the gene matches: 10. Germline V CDR1 and CDR2: KGHDR, SFDVKD. This CDR3 has 16 amino acids. The chain's CDR3 is CATSDLGASGSPEQFF. The CDR3 DNA reads as TGTGCCACCAGTGATCTAGGGGCTAGCGGGAGTCCTGAGCAGTTCTTC.

V is TRBV11-1 and J is TRBJ2-7, with 7 positions matching TRBD1. The CDR3 has 16 residues. CDR1 and CDR2 from the germline V gene are SGHAT and FQDESV (reference sequence). With 5 bases clipped from V and 0 bases from J, the junction kept 10 bases outside the gene matches. CDR3 amino acids: CASSPLGQSYSYEQYF. The CDR3 nucleotides read TGTGCCAGCAGCCCCTTGGGACAGTCGTACTCCTACGAGCAGTACTTC.